This record concerns one T cell receptor beta chain sequence. Antigen: not known. Trimming shortened V by 3 bases and J by 8 bases, and 16 bases separated the two germline ends. The V gene's germline CDR1 is SQVTM and CDR2 ANQGSEA. The CDR3 is 13 amino acids. The protocol was immunoSEQ multiplex PCR, while the TCRdb copy is restricted to in-frame clones and leaves out a portion. The table has some 75,000 clones, approximately 90% seen once; the top ten hold 0.87%. The sample originates from a study of PD-L1 blockade in urothelial cancer. Findings and caveats of the study: Tumor-linked clones in blood grew more by 3 weeks in durable-benefit patients.

The time point denotes: peripheral blood 6 weeks after treatment start. This clonotype was obtained from an elderly woman with urothelial cancer. Sequencing used PBMCs, obtained around atezolizumab (anti-PD-L1) treatment. V usage is TRBV29-1 and J usage is TRBJ1-2; no clear D. The CDR3 loop is CSVDYSGVRGYTF. The CDR3 DNA reads as TGCAGCGTTGATTATTCCGGGGTCCGCGGCTACACCTTC.